This T cell receptor (beta chain) originates from a study of Tregs in tolerant kidney transplant recipients. At the level of the study: Related graft donors supplied nonmyeloablative bone marrow transplants, and mixed chimerism was transient.

The repertoire was sequenced with immunoSEQ multiplex PCR; TCRdb's copy has only in-frame clones and lacks some. The data show 55,000 to 70,000 clones, with 75% to 90% seen just once and 2% to 2.5% held by the top ten. Overall study results and limits: Few patients were studied, so findings need validation in larger groups.

The count of this clone is one. Its antigen is not identified. Unstimulated regulatory T cells (CD4+CD25+CD127-), CD4+CD25- non-regulatory cells, CD4 and CD8 cells were FACS-sorted from thawed PBMCs. The germline V gene has CDR1 MNHEY and CDR2 SMNVEV (reference sequence). The CDR3 spans 16 residues. The V and J ends lost 7 bases and 8 bases, in that order; junction bases with no gene match: 19. The chain carries TRBV27 and TRBJ1-2; 7 nucleotides line up with TRBD1. The sequencing used Tregs from blood, collected before the transplant. This receptor was taken from a human donor who received a combined kidney and bone marrow transplant. This CDR3 reads CASTPLRSRDRGGYTF. The CDR3 DNA reads TGTGCCAGCACACCCTTACGGTCCCGGGACAGAGGGGGCTACACCTTC.